Following are 3 T cell receptor beta chains from one sample sequenced in a study of T cells in narcolepsy. Assay used: immunoSEQ multiplex PCR; TCRdb lists only in-frame clones, some missing. The table records about 40,000 clones, about 91% of them present only once. What was sequenced was CD45RA- memory CD4+ T cells from PBMCs. The receptor source for this set is a human donor with narcolepsy.

The J gene is TRBJ1-4, the V gene TRBV27; D may be TRBD1 (6 bases). Per germline, CDR1 MNHEY and CDR2 SMNVEV (reference sequence). V lost 5 bases and J 7 bases, leaving 17 bases between the germline ends. The CDR3 has 15 amino acids. CDR3 loop: CASSPKAGVGEKLFF. CDR3 bases: TGTGCCAGCAGTCCCAAGGCAGGGGTGGGTGAAAAACTGTTTTTT.

V is TRBV4-3 and J is TRBJ1-2, with D possibly being TRBD1 (5 bases). The germline V gene encodes CDR1 LGHNA and CDR2 YSLEER. CDR3 length equals 16 residues. V was shortened by 0 bases and J by 2 bases, with 13 bases between the two germline ends. CDR3 nucleotide sequence: TGCGCCAGCAGCCAAGATAGGGACTCCTTCAACTATGGCTACACCTTC. Protein product: CASSQDRDSFNYGYTF.

The V and J genes are TRBV6-1 and TRBJ1-1; maybe TRBD1 (6 bases). Germline-derived CDR1 and CDR2 are MNHNS and SASEGT. V was clipped by 7 bases and J by 1 base, with 10 bases between them. The CDR3 is 13 residues long. The CDR3 reads CASNGGRNTEAFF. CDR3 nucleotide sequence: TGTGCCAGCAATGGGGGGCGGAACACTGAAGCTTTCTTT.